Listed here are 4 T cell receptor beta chains from one sample, sequenced in a study of shared clonotypes between healthy human individuals (dated by TCRdb to the early 2020s). Receptors were amplified or captured by the immunoSEQ multiplex PCR assay. Entries here come from immuneACCESS through TCRdb and include only in-frame sequences with V and J called. Some clones fail to appear in such tables; in the studies checked, an unresolved V gene covers under half of the shortfall, and the cause of the remainder is unknown. This sample gives over a million clones in total; around 78% of them show up just once. 0.4% to 0.55% of the sample is taken by the ten largest. The sequencing sample was made of memory CD4+ T cells from PBMCs. Reading the label with the study, this specimen's cell subset or site is: CD45RA-negative fraction. Receptor source: a man aged 18-30 years in good health. Some clones in this sample may be carry-over from other donors' samples.

The chain recombines TRBV11-3 with TRBJ2-3, with TRBD2 identical over 12 bases. Germline V gives CDR1 SGHNT, CDR2 YENEEA. V shed 4 bases, J shed 4 bases, and the junction held 6 bases outside the gene matches. The CDR3 spans 16 residues. CDR3 nucleotides: TGTGCCAGCAGCTCGACTAGCGGGAGTCCAGCAGATACGCAGTATTTT. Translating gives CASSSTSGSPADTQYF. Full variable domain (outside the CDR3, taken from reference TRBV11-3 and TRBJ2-3): EAGVVQSPRYKIIEKKQPVAFWCNPISGHNTLYWYLQNLGQGPELLIRYENEEAVDDSQLPKDRFSAERLKGVDSTLKIQPAELGDSAVYLCASSSTSGSPADTQYFGPGTRLTVL.

The chain is built from TRBV6-5 and TRBJ2-1; 14 bases align to TRBD2. Losses at the gene ends were 4 bases for V and 6 bases for J; bases not matched to a gene: 5. The germline CDR1 and CDR2 sequences are MNHEY and SVGAGI. The CDR3 length is 16 residues. CDR3 in amino acids: CASSSLTSGRVNEQFF. The CDR3 nucleotides are TGTGCCAGCAGTTCCCTGACTAGCGGGAGGGTCAATGAGCAGTTCTTC.

The table lists this clone with a few counts. The rearrangement joins TRBV2 to TRBJ2-1; D gene ambiguous. CDR3 size: 12 residues. The V and J ends lost 6 bases and 9 bases respectively, with 12 bases between them. Germline V CDR1 and CDR2: SNHLY, FYNNEI. The CDR3, as DNA: TGTGCCAGCAGGGATCATTCGGGTGAGCAGTTCTTC. Encoded protein: CASRDHSGEQFF.

The chain has TRBV7-9 and TRBJ1-5; D is possibly TRBD1 (6 bases). Germline CDR1 is SEHNR and CDR2 is FQNEAQ (reference sequence). Trimming removed 4 bases at V and 0 bases at J, with 13 bases between. The CDR3 runs to 16 residues. The CDR3 sequence is CASSSATGTSNQPQHF. In DNA, the CDR3 is TGTGCCAGCAGCTCCGCGACAGGAACTAGCAATCAGCCCCAGCATTTT.